This T cell receptor (beta chain) was found in a study of post-analysis software for immune sequencing data (dated by TCRdb to about 2015). Broadly, across the study: Disease courses on record covered relapsing-remitting, secondary progressive and progressive-relapsing multiple sclerosis, though some patients had no subtype annotation. A subset of samples was prepared in parallel using single-end sample barcoding, then pooled and co-amplified after Illumina adapter ligation. The multiple sclerosis patient repertoires were compared with 10 to 12 previously published healthy control repertoires from donors aged about 6 to 26 years.

From V the trimming removes 5 bases and from J it removes 2 bases, while the gene matches leave 12 bases of the junction unaccounted for. The CDR3 starts with the cysteine, ends with the phenylalanine, and has 16 residues. Kept here is only the CDR3 DNA, which spans 48 bases and is read in frame from base 1. The germline V gene (reference sequence) sets CDR1 to MNHNY and CDR2 to SVGAGI. To demonstrate the VDJtools post-analysis software, the study profiled TCR beta repertoires from the peripheral blood of about 13 young patients with multiple sclerosis. Multiple sclerosis patients were children and adolescents aged about 6 to 15 years. The paper's findings and limits, for the study overall: The multiple sclerosis patient group was slightly younger than the control group. Four or five TRBV segments, including TRBV5-6, TRBV5-1 and TRBV20-1, were significantly more frequent in patients than controls. Compared with controls, multiple sclerosis patients had significantly lower normalized Chao1 diversity, a finding suggesting substantial peripheral T-cell clonal expansion. When samples were clustered directly using the F measure, samples prepared in the same batch co-clustered strongly, which prompted a batch-effect correction.

Library preparation was by PCR. The instrument was an Illumina HiSeq 2500. Unique molecular identifiers were incorporated into TCR beta cDNA libraries to reduce PCR and sequencing biases. Per 1 to 10 million input T cells, roughly 500,000 cDNA molecules were obtained, such that each molecule approximated one T cell. The patient libraries were prepared and sequenced with the same protocol used for the earlier healthy control dataset. Samples belonging to the same batch were prepared together, multiplexed and sequenced on a shared HiSeq lane. The paper's processing steps were these. MIGEC was used to process the raw barcoded reads, and molecular identifier groups with only a single read were discarded before consensus assembly and CDR3 extraction. Clonotype tables were post-analysed with VDJtools, and diversity was normalized by down-sampling all datasets to the smallest sample size. In repertoire overlap clustering, CDR3 amino acid sequences, but not nucleotide sequences, were matched to correct batch-related cross-sample contamination. TCRdb trimmed public reads at Q25 via fastp, called clones via MiXCR and kept in-frame beta chains. Every entry covers one CDR3 protein and lists the most common genes and DNA from its rows. For this entry, the V and J calls and clone size follow TCRdb and not the study's own pipeline. In this sample the table shows about 770,000 distinct CDR3 sequences, 35% to 55% of which occur a single time. The ten largest clones add up to approximately 4.4% of the sample.

This clonotype was seen a handful of times. It has no known antigen specificity. Per-nucleotide qualities are absent, and no much larger clonotype sits a single base away. Recombination linked TRBV6-6 to TRBJ2-7; TRBD2 lines up with 7 middle nucleotides. This TCR was sampled from a girl aged 10 to 17 with multiple sclerosis. The sequencing sample was made of blood. The CDR3 region has the sequence CASSTRLAARTYEQYF. The base sequence is TGTGCCAGCAGTACCCGGCTAGCGGCGCGCACCTACGAGCAGTACTTC.